The clone carrying this T cell receptor (beta chain) was counted only a few times. One junction end does not reproduce the germline sequence, and a read error may be involved. The sample comes from a study of neurological immune-mediated disorders. The V gene's germline CDR1 is GTSNPN and CDR2 SVGIG (reference sequence). The CDR3 totals 13 residues. 5'RACE employing 10-nucleotide random UMIs yielded the cDNA. TCRdb independently ran MiXCR on the 5' RACE reads; one entry per CDR3 protein. The data hold 30,000 to 40,000 distinct CDR3 sequences, with about 4.1% observed a single time. The chain carries TRBV30 and TRBJ1-6; D call uncertain. Sequencing was done on a sample of PBMCs. This TCR was sampled from a man aged 30 to 39 with multiple sclerosis. CDR3 nucleotide sequence: TGTGCCTGGGCGGACTCGGATAATTCACCCCTCAACTTT. It encodes CAWADSDNSPLNF.